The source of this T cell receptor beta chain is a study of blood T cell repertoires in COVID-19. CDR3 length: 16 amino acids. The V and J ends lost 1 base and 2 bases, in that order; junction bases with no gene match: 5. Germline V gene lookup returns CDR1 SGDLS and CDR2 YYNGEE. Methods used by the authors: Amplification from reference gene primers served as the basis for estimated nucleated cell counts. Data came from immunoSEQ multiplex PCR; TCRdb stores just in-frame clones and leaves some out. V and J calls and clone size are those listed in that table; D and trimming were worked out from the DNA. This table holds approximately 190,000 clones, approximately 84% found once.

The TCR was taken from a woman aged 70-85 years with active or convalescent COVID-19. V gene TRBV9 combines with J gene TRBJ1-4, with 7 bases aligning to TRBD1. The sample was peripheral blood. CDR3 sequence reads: CASSVNPGQTNEKLFF. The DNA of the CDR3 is TGTGCCAGCAGCGTAAACCCGGGACAGACTAATGAAAAACTGTTTTTT.